Presented here are 21 T cell receptor beta chains from one specimen sequenced in a study of blood T cell repertoires in COVID-19. Measured with immunoSEQ multiplex PCR; TCRdb has only the in-frame clones, and not every one. This sample carries under 350,000 clones, about nine tenths of them seen once, and the ten largest clones take roughly 2.3%. Specimen: peripheral blood. Receptor source: a man over 45 with acute or convalescent COVID-19.

This chain joins TRBV10-3 and TRBJ1-5; 9 positions match TRBD1. Germline loops: CDR1 ENHRY, CDR2 SYGVKD. The CDR3 sequence is 13 residues long. Trimming at V came to 11 bases and at J to 5 bases, leaving 7 bases not matched to a gene. CDR3: CAAGQGTYQPQHF. The CDR3 DNA reads as TGTGCCGCCGGACAGGGGACTTATCAGCCCCAGCATTTT.

V is TRBV25-1 and J is TRBJ1-5; 9 bases match TRBD1. This CDR3 comprises 13 residues. Germline CDR1 reads MGHDK; CDR2 reads SYGVNS. V lost 6 bases and J lost 4; bases outside the gene matches: 1. CDR3 nucleotide sequence: TGTGCCAGCAGGGGACAGGGAAATCAGCCCCAGCATTTT. Translation gives CASRGQGNQPQHF.

The CDR3 DNA sequence: TGTGCCAGCAGCGCCCATACAGTCCCGGTTTCAGGATTTCAGGATTCACCCCTCCACTTT. It yields the protein CASSAHTVPVSGFQDSPLHF. This chain uses TRBV21-1 with TRBJ1-6; the DNA was not compared with TRBD1, the D call given in the table. TRBV21-1 is a pseudogene locus. The CDR3 contains 20 residues.

This sequence joins TRBV5-6 and TRBJ2-7; D gene uncertain. The germline V gene has CDR1 SGHDT and CDR2 YYEEEE. With 3 bases removed from V and 0 bases from J, the gap between germline ends came to 7 bases. CDR3 size: 13 residues. This chain's CDR3 is CASSSPSSYEQYF. As DNA, the CDR3 is TGTGCCAGCAGCTCTCCGAGCTCCTACGAGCAGTACTTC.

The CDR3 coding sequence is TGTGCCAGCTCACTCCAGGTAGGGGGCACTGAAGCTTTCTTT. Translation gives CASSLQVGGTEAFF. This chain joins TRBV18 and TRBJ1-1; a weak D match, TRBD1 (6 bases). The germline V and J ends were trimmed by 4 bases and 4 bases, with 13 bases remaining between them. The CDR3 has 14 residues. In germline, CDR1 is KGHSH, CDR2 LQKENI.

This clone was detected only a few times. The rearrangement links TRBV10-1 to TRBJ2-7; maybe TRBD1 (6 bases). Germline-derived CDR1 and CDR2 are WNHNN and SYGVQD (reference sequence). Trimming took off 4 bases at V and 5 bases at J, with 12 bases between the two ends. CDR3 length equals 13 residues. The chain's CDR3 is CASSGQDWDEQYF. For the CDR3, the DNA is TGCGCCAGCAGTGGACAGGACTGGGACGAGCAGTACTTC.

This rearrangement joins TRBV19 to TRBJ1-1, with TRBD1 identical over 7 bases. CDR3 length: 14 residues. Germline loops: CDR1 LNHDA, CDR2 SQIVND (reference sequence). The J segment lost 1 base and the V segment lost 7 bases, leaving 6 bases of the junction unmatched. The CDR3 DNA follows: TGTGCCAGTAACAAACAGGGGACGAACACTGAAGCTTTCTTT. Translating gives CASNKQGTNTEAFF.

The chain joins TRBV14 to TRBJ2-1; TRBD2 aligns across 10 bases. The CDR3 extends over 14 amino acids. With 5 bases clipped from V and 6 bases from J, the junction kept 4 bases outside the gene matches. Germline assignment: CDR1 SGHDN and CDR2 FVKESK. The CDR3 spells CASSSGLATNEQFF. In nucleotides, the CDR3 is TGTGCCAGCAGCTCGGGACTAGCGACCAATGAGCAGTTCTTC.

The chain joins TRBV9 to TRBJ2-3, with D possibly matching TRBD1 (9 bases). This CDR3 contains 16 residues. Trimming removed 0 bases from V and 3 bases from J, with 14 bases in between. Germline values: CDR1 SGDLS, CDR2 YYNGEE. The CDR3 DNA is TGTGCCAGCAGCGTAGGCGGGGGGACAGGGACAGATACGCAGTATTTT. This sequence encodes CASSVGGGTGTDTQYF.

The chain uses TRBV5-1 and TRBJ2-7; D may be TRBD1 (6 bases). V was cut by 0 bases and J by 1 base, with 11 bases left in between. The germline V gene encodes CDR1 SGHRS and CDR2 YFSETQ. This CDR3 comprises 15 residues. The CDR3 DNA sequence: TGCGCCAGCAGCTTGGCAGGGGTTACATCCTACGAGCAGTACTTC. The encoded protein is CASSLAGVTSYEQYF.

J is TRBJ1-4 and V is TRBV19; D is unclear. Germline CDR1 and CDR2: LNHDA and SQIVND (reference sequence). V dropped 3 bases and J dropped 7 bases, with 21 bases sitting between them. CDR3 length equals 17 residues. In DNA form, the CDR3 reads TGTGCCAGTAGTATCCATAGATCTCCCGGAGGGAGTGAAAAACTGTTTTTT. Translated, it gives CASSIHRSPGGSEKLFF.

The V call is TRBV7-9, the J call TRBJ2-2; TRBD1 matches 11 bases. Unmatched junction bases numbered 8, after V lost 5 bases and J lost 0 bases. The length of the CDR3 is 18 residues. Looked up from germline, CDR1 is SEHNR and CDR2 is FQNEAQ (reference sequence). Here the CDR3 DNA reads TGTGCCAGCAGCCACCGGGACAGGGGGACAACGAACACCGGGGAGCTGTTTTTT. Its translation is CASSHRDRGTTNTGELFF.

As regards this clone: The junction and the germline gene differ at one end; a read error may be behind it. The V and J genes are TRBV7-7 and TRBJ2-5, with 8 bases aligning to TRBD2. CDR3 length: 15 residues. The germline V gene has CDR1 SSHAT and CDR2 FNYEAQ (reference sequence). CDR3 nucleotide sequence: TGTGCTAGCAGCTTAAATAGCGGGGTGGGAGAGACCCAGTACTTC. Protein: CASSLNSGVGETQYF.

The chain joins TRBV30 to TRBJ1-6; no clear D gene. V was trimmed by 0 bases and J by 11 bases, leaving 14 bases between them. The CDR3 runs to 14 residues. Germline-derived CDR1 and CDR2 are GTSNPN and SVGIG (reference sequence). In nucleotides, the CDR3 is TGTGCCTGGAGTGTAACGGGGTCCGGGACACCCCTCCACTTT. Its protein is CAWSVTGSGTPLHF.

V gene TRBV27 combines with J gene TRBJ1-6; maybe TRBD1 (6 bases). Trimming cost V 4 bases and J 9 bases, with 13 bases left between them. Germline CDR1 reads MNHEY; CDR2 reads SMNVEV (reference sequence). CDR3 size: 14 residues. Here the CDR3 DNA reads TGTGCCAGCAGTTCCCGGGACAAGAGTTCACCCCTCCACTTT. It translates to CASSSRDKSSPLHF.

The chain joins TRBV30 to TRBJ1-5; D might be TRBD1 (5 bases). V was clipped by 3 bases and J by 5 bases, with 17 bases between them. There are 15 residues in the CDR3. CDR1 GTSNPN and CDR2 SVGIG come from the germline V gene (reference sequence). CDR3 sequence reads: CAWSQPGGGDQPQHF. DNA of the CDR3: TGTGCCTGGAGCCAGCCTGGGGGAGGGGATCAGCCCCAGCATTTT.

The chain recombines TRBV30 with TRBJ2-5, with D unresolved. Deletions cut 3 bases from V and 11 bases from J, with 13 bases between. This CDR3 region has 11 residues. CDR1 is GTSNPN, CDR2 SVGIG, per germline (reference sequence). The CDR3 coding sequence is TGTGCCTGGAGAATTCGCGGCCGGCAGTACTTC. Residues: CAWRIRGRQYF.

The chain employs TRBV3-1 (or the pseudogene TRBV3-2) and TRBJ2-2; D gene uncertain. Trimming left V 2 bases short and J 8 bases short, with 9 bases between. The CDR3 contains 13 residues. Germline lookup yields CDR1 LGHDT and CDR2 YNNKEL (reference sequence). CDR3 sequence (DNA): TGTGCCAGCAGCCAAATGGCCCTTGGGGAGCTGTTTTTT. As protein: CASSQMALGELFF.

The chain links TRBV19 to TRBJ1-2; 11 bases fit TRBD1. The CDR3 runs 15 residues. The V gene end was trimmed by 7 bases and the J gene end by 4 bases; junction bases not matched to a gene: 8. Germline assignment: CDR1 LNHDA and CDR2 SQIVND (reference sequence). CDR3 bases: TGTGCCAGTACCGTGGACAGGGGGCTAGGCTATGGCTACACCTTC. Its translation: CASTVDRGLGYGYTF. Filled out from reference TRBV19 and TRBJ1-2, the complete variable domain reads DGGITQSPKYLFRKEGQNVTLSCEQNLNHDAMYWYRQDPGQGLRLIYYSQIVNDFQKGDIAEGYSVSREKKESFPLTVTSAQKNPTAFYLCASTVDRGLGYGYTFGSGTRLTVV.

V gene TRBV5-6 combines with J gene TRBJ2-7; D unresolved. CDR1 SGHDT and CDR2 YYEEEE come from the germline V gene. V lost 0 bases and J lost 3, with 10 bases in between. This CDR3 is 14 amino acids long. CDR3 amino acids: CASSLDNGFYEQYF. CDR3 sequence (DNA): TGTGCCAGCAGCTTGGATAACGGGTTCTACGAGCAGTACTTC.

The chain joins TRBV7-9 to TRBJ1-5, with 7 nucleotides matching TRBD1. Germline trimming cut 1 base from V and 6 bases from J; bases unmatched to any gene: 6. CDR3 size: 15 residues. Germline V lookup: CDR1 SEHNR, CDR2 FQNEAQ (reference sequence). Written as DNA, the CDR3 is TGTGCCAGCAGCTTAGGAGGGGGCGCCGGTCAGCCCCAGCATTTT. Translated: CASSLGGGAGQPQHF.